This entry lists 22 T cell receptor beta chains sequenced from one sample in a study of blood T cells in healthy people across ages. Using a J-beta primer mix together with a sample-barcoded 5' primer, a second PCR was run for roughly 7 to 12 cycles. TCRdb called the 5' RACE reads again in MiXCR, with one record for every CDR3 protein. The table lists over 500,000 distinct CDR3 sequences, about a quarter of them singletons. The sample also formed part of further work on T cells of mothers and their children.

The sequenced sample consisted of blood. The receptors shown here come from a boy aged 2 to 10 in good health.

This clonotype was counted between two and nine times. This chain links TRBV30 with TRBJ2-5, with 8 bases matching TRBD1. Germline values: CDR1 GTSNPN, CDR2 SVGIG (reference sequence). The CDR3 has 16 residues. Unmatched junction bases numbered 17, after V lost 0 bases and J lost 11 bases. The CDR3 region is CAWSVRQDRDPTEQYF. The CDR3, as DNA: TGTGCCTGGAGTGTACGGCAGGACAGGGACCCTACGGAGCAGTACTTC.

The chain has TRBV21-1 and TRBJ1-2; whether TRBD1, the table's D call, matches the DNA was not checked. TRBV21-1 is annotated as a pseudogene. The CDR3 totals 14 residues. The CDR3: CASSKGGYGYGYTF. DNA for the CDR3: TGTGCCAGCAGCAAGGGCGGGTATGGCTATGGCTACACCTTC.

This clonotype was detected a few times. The rearrangement joins TRBV10-3 to TRBJ1-4, with 11 bases matching TRBD1. V lost 2 bases to trimming and J lost 3 bases; unmatched junction nucleotides: 5. The CDR3 sequence is 17 residues long. Germline V CDR1 and CDR2: ENHRY, SYGVKD. CDR3 DNA sequence: TGTGCCATCAGTGAGGAAGGACAGGGGGCGCCTAATGAAAAACTGTTTTTT. Its translation is CAISEEGQGAPNEKLFF.

Comments on this clonotype: Its ends do not fully match the called genes, so a read error is possible. The V call is TRBV12-3 or TRBV12-4, the J call TRBJ2-5, with TRBD2 matching over 8 bases. CDR3 length: 17 amino acids. The CDR3 nucleotides read TGTGCCTGCAGTTTCGTCGGGTCTAGCGGGTATCAAGAGACCCAGTACTTC. Translating it yields CACSFVGSSGYQETQYF.

The chain employs TRBV11-2 and TRBJ2-7; D is undetermined. This CDR3 region has 12 residues. V lost 3 bases and J 5 bases, leaving 8 bases between the germline ends. Germline V gene sequence: CDR1 SGHAT, CDR2 FQNNGV. The CDR3 DNA sequence: TGTGCCAGCAGCTTCTTGCGAAACGAGCAGTACTTC. Protein product: CASSFLRNEQYF.

This clonotype was detected a few times. This CDR3 is CASIPTSGREQFF. CDR3 coding DNA: TGTGCCAGCATCCCGACTAGTGGCAGGGAGCAGTTCTTC. The V gene is TRBV6-2 or TRBV6-3, the J gene TRBJ2-5, with D perhaps TRBD2 (6 bases). The DNA matches TRBJ2-1 better at its end, which makes the J call doubtful. This CDR3 contains 13 residues. Germline V gene sequence: CDR1 MNHEY, CDR2 SVGEGT.

The rearrangement uses TRBV28 and TRBJ2-7, with D possibly being TRBD2 (6 bases). The V end was cut by 3 bases, the J end by 3 bases, with 24 bases between. CDR3 length: 18 residues. Germline V gene lookup returns CDR1 MDHEN and CDR2 SYDVKM. The CDR3 protein is CASSLVFGGRVGFYEQYF. As DNA, the CDR3 is TGTGCCAGCAGTTTGGTCTTCGGGGGAAGGGTTGGTTTCTACGAGCAGTACTTC.

The chain links TRBV4-2 to TRBJ1-4; TRBD1 aligns across 7 bases. V lost 4 bases to trimming and J lost 7 bases; unmatched junction nucleotides: 9. The CDR3 covers 15 residues. Germline V lookup: CDR1 LGHNA, CDR2 YNFKEQ. Here the CDR3 DNA reads TGTGCCAGCAGCCTCCGAGGGCAGGGGGGTGAAAAACTGTTTTTT. Protein: CASSLRGQGGEKLFF.

The chain employs TRBV12-3 or TRBV12-4 and TRBJ1-2; D is perhaps TRBD1 (6 bases). CDR3 size: 16 residues. Trimming removed 1 base at V and 6 bases at J, with 18 bases between. CDR3 amino acids: CASSLVWTDKGHGYTF. CDR3 bases: TGTGCCAGCAGTTTAGTGTGGACAGACAAAGGGCATGGCTACACCTTC.

V is TRBV29-1 and J is TRBJ1-1, with a possible D match to TRBD1 (6 bases). The V gene's germline CDR1 is SQVTM and CDR2 ANQGSEA. Trimming stripped 3 bases from V and 7 bases from J, with 15 bases between. The CDR3 totals 13 residues. CDR3 sequence reads: CSVEGAMGGEAFF. CDR3 DNA: TGCAGCGTTGAGGGGGCAATGGGCGGTGAAGCTTTCTTT.

The table lists this clonotype with many counts. The CDR3 DNA reads as TGTGCCAGCGCCCAGGTAGAGACCCAGTACTTC. Amino acids: CASAQVETQYF. The V gene is TRBV12-3 or TRBV12-4, the J gene TRBJ2-5; D remains ambiguous. V gave up 8 bases and J gave up 4 bases, with 8 bases separating them. CDR3 length: 11 amino acids.

The V and J genes are TRBV20-1 and TRBJ2-3; 8 nucleotides agree with TRBD2. CDR3 length: 15 residues. After removal of 0 bases from V and 2 bases from J, the junction contained 4 bases not matched to a gene. Germline CDR1 reads DFQATT; CDR2 reads SNEGSKA (reference sequence). The CDR3 here is CSARDREGHTDTQYF. CDR3 coding DNA: TGCAGTGCTAGAGATCGGGAGGGTCACACAGATACGCAGTATTTT.

The rearrangement uses TRBV20-1 and TRBJ2-3; unclear D gene. V lost 3 bases and J 2 bases, leaving 12 bases between the germline ends. The CDR3 loop spans 14 amino acids. In germline, CDR1 is DFQATT, CDR2 SNEGSKA (reference sequence). The CDR3 is CSASFGSATDTQYF. The CDR3 DNA follows: TGCAGTGCTAGCTTCGGGTCGGCCACAGATACGCAGTATTTT.

This sequence joins TRBV12-3 or TRBV12-4 and TRBJ1-1; D remains unclear. The V and J ends lost 3 bases and 0 bases respectively, with 20 bases between them. This CDR3 has 18 amino acids. CDR3 region: CASSFEVEGDNVNTEAFF. For the CDR3, the DNA is TGTGCCAGCAGTTTCGAGGTAGAGGGCGATAACGTGAACACTGAAGCTTTCTTT.

This clonotype was observed a few times. The chain couples TRBV9 to TRBJ2-2; D tentatively fits TRBD1 or TRBD2 (5 bases each). Trimming removed 0 bases at V and 3 bases at J, with 9 bases between. The germline V gene encodes CDR1 SGDLS and CDR2 YYNGEE. The CDR3 spans 15 residues. The CDR3 sequence is CASSVGGAYTGELFF. The CDR3 DNA reads as TGTGCCAGCAGCGTAGGAGGGGCCTACACCGGGGAGCTGTTTTTT.

This clonotype was seen a handful of times. The chain is built from TRBV14 and TRBJ2-5; D not certain. The CDR3 sequence is 15 residues long. Trimming removed 3 bases from V and 5 bases from J, with 16 bases in between. Germline assignment: CDR1 SGHDN and CDR2 FVKESK. CDR3 sequence: CASSQRTSGWETQYF. The CDR3 DNA sequence: TGTGCCAGCAGCCAGCGGACGTCAGGCTGGGAGACCCAGTACTTC.

This clonotype was seen more than once but under ten times. The V gene is TRBV9, the J gene TRBJ2-7; D gene unclear. The V gene's germline CDR1 is SGDLS and CDR2 YYNGEE. The CDR3 extends over 14 amino acids. Between the trimmed V and J ends, which lost 0 bases and 2 bases, there was a span of 9 bases. CDR3 amino acids: CASSVESRTYEQYF. CDR3 coding DNA: TGTGCCAGCAGCGTAGAATCCCGGACCTACGAGCAGTACTTC. Combining the CDR3 with reference TRBV9 and TRBJ2-7 gives the whole variable domain DSGVTQTPKHLITATGQRVTLRCSPRSGDLSVYWYQQSLDQGLQFLIQYYNGEERAKGNILERFSAQQFPDLHSELNLSSLELGDSALYFCASSVESRTYEQYFGPGTRLTVT.

This clonotype turned up a few times. V gene TRBV6-5 combines with J gene TRBJ1-1; maybe TRBD1 (6 bases). Trimming shortened V by 2 bases and J by 4 bases, and 17 bases separated the two germline ends. Germline CDR1 reads MNHEY; CDR2 reads SVGAGI. The CDR3 has 16 residues. The DNA for the CDR3 is TGTGCCAGCAGTTACATGGGGGGCGCGGGGTTCACTGAAGCTTTCTTT. This translates into CASSYMGGAGFTEAFF.

This chain connects TRBV5-5 to TRBJ2-7, with D unclear. Per germline, CDR1 SGHKS and CDR2 YYEKEE (reference sequence). The CDR3 spans 14 residues. V shed 2 bases and J shed 3 bases, with 12 bases lying between them. CDR3 DNA sequence: TGTGCCAGCAGCTTTCGGTTTGTGGACTACGAGCAGTACTTC. This translates into CASSFRFVDYEQYF.

The genes are TRBV19 and TRBJ1-5, with D perhaps matching TRBD1 (6 bases). V was trimmed by 4 bases and J by 4 bases, leaving 14 bases between them. In germline, CDR1 is LNHDA, CDR2 SQIVND (reference sequence). This CDR3 has 15 amino acids. In DNA form, the CDR3 reads TGTGCCAGTAGTAAATCCGGGACATCGAATCAGCCCCAGCATTTT. Its protein product is CASSKSGTSNQPQHF.

This clonotype was counted a few times. This chain links TRBV2 with TRBJ2-5, with TRBD2 matching 9 bases. Unmatched junction bases numbered 4, after V lost 6 bases and J lost 2 bases. The CDR3 totals 14 residues. Germline assignment: CDR1 SNHLY and CDR2 FYNNEI. CDR3 DNA sequence: TGTGCCAGCAGGGGTGCGGGGGGGCAAGAGACCCAGTACTTC. Protein product: CASRGAGGQETQYF.

This clonotype was observed a few times. The chain is built from TRBV9 and TRBJ2-5, with 11 bases aligning to TRBD2. The J call may not be correct, given that the DNA end is closer to TRBJ2-7. The CDR3 covers 15 residues. Germline V gene data show CDR1 as SGDLS and CDR2 as YYNGEE. The CDR3 region has the DNA TGTGCCAGCAGCGCCGGGACTAGCGGCCCCCACGAGCAGTACTTC. Its protein product is CASSAGTSGPHEQYF.